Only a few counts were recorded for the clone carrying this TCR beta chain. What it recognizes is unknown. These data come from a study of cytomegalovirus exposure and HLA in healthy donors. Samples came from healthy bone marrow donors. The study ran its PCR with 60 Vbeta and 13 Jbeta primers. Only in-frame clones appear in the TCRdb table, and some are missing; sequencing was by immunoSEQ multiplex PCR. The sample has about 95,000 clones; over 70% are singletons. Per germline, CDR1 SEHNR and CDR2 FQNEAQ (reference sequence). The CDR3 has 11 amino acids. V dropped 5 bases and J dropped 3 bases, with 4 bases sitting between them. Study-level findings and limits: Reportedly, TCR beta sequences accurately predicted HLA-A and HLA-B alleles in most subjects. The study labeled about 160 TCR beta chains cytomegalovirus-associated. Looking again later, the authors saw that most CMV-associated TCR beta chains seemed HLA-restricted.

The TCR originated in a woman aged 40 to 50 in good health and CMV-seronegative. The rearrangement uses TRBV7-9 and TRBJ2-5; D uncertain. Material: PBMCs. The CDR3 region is CASSPKETQYF. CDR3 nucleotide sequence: TGTGCCAGCAGCCCAAAAGAGACCCAGTACTTC.